The entry below describes one T cell receptor (beta chain). This CDR3 region has 18 residues. Germline V lookup: CDR1 ENHRY, CDR2 SYGVKD. V trimming: 3 bases; J trimming: 1 base; junction bases outside the gene matches: 9. The data derive from a study of blood T cell repertoires in COVID-19. Looking at the study overall: Sites across the United States, Italy and Spain contributed samples from acute and convalescent COVID-19. Nucleic acid was either cDNA or gDNA, and it came from T cells, B-cell-depleted T cells, or PBMCs.

Original methodology: Reference gene primer amplification gave nucleated cell count estimates. Produced via immunoSEQ multiplex PCR; TCRdb's table is partial and in-frame only. The V and J calls and clone size are taken from that table; D and trimming were inferred from the DNA. The sample includes approximately 260,000 clones, less than 90% seen only once; the top ten take about 4.9%. This clonotype was obtained from a man aged 55 to 70 who had recovered from COVID-19. The rearrangement joins TRBV10-3 to TRBJ2-7; 13 bases line up with TRBD2. The source material was peripheral blood. Here the CDR3 reads CAISDPGLAGAPSYEQYF. CDR3 coding DNA: TGTGCCATCAGTGACCCCGGACTAGCGGGGGCCCCATCCTACGAGCAGTACTTC.